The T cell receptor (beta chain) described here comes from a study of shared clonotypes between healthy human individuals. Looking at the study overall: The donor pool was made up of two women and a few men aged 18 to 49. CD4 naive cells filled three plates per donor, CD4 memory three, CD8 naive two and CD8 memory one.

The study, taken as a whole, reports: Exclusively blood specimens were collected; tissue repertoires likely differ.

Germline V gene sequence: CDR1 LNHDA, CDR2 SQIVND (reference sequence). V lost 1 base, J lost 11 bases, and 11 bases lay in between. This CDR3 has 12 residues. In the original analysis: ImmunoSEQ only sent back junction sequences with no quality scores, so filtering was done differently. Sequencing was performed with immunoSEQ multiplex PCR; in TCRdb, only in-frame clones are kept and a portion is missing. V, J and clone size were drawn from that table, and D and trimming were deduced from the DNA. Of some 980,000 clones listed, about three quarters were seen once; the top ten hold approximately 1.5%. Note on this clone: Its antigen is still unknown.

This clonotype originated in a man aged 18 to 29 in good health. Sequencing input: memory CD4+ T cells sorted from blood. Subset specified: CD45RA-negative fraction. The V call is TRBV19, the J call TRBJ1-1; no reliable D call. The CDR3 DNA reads TGTGCCAGTAGTATAGTTGGACTATGGGCTTTCTTT. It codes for CASSIVGLWAFF.